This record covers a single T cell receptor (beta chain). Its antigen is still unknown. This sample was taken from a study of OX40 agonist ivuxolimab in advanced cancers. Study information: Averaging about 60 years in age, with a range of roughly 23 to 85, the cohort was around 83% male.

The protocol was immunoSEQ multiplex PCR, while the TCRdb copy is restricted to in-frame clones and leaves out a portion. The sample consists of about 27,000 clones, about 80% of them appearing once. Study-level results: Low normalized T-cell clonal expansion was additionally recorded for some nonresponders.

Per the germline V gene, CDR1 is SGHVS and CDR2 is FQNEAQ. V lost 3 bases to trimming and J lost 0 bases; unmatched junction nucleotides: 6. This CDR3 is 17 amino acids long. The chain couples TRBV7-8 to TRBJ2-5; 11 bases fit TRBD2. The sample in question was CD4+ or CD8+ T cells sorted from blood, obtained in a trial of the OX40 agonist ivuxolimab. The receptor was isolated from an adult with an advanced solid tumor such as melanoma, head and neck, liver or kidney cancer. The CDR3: CASSFPPGLADQETQYF. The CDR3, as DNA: TGTGCCAGCAGCTTCCCCCCGGGACTAGCGGACCAAGAGACCCAGTACTTC.